Following are 18 T cell receptor beta chains from one sample sequenced in a study of human versus mouse CDR3 diversity and MHC coevolution. Only in-frame clones appear in the TCRdb table, and some are missing; sequencing was by immunoSEQ multiplex PCR. The repertoire holds tens of thousands of clones, with 90% to 95% as singletons. The sequencing sample was made of naive CD4+ T cells from blood. Indicated subset: CD45RO-negative CD62L-positive naive CD4 T cells. These receptors all come from a person aged 30-69 years in good health.

This clone showed up just a few times. The rearrangement links TRBV18 to TRBJ1-4; possibly TRBD1 for D (6 bases). CDR1 KGHSH and CDR2 LQKENI come from the germline V gene. V lost 2 bases and J lost 5, with 9 bases in between. CDR3 length: 14 amino acids. In DNA, the CDR3 is TGTGCCAGCTCACCAACAGGGATGAATGAAAAACTGTTTTTT. Its translation is CASSPTGMNEKLFF. Variable domain in full (rest from reference TRBV18 and TRBJ1-4): NAGVMQNPRHLVRRRGQEARLRCSPMKGHSHVYWYRQLPEEGLKFMVYLQKENIIDESGMPKERFSAEFPKEGPSILRIQQVVRGDSAAYFCASSPTGMNEKLFFGSGTQLSVL.

In this sample, this clone turned up a few times. This chain joins TRBV7-9 and TRBJ1-3; TRBD1 matches at 7 bases. The ends lost 6 bases at V and 2 bases at J; junction bases unmatched: 7. The CDR3 contains 15 residues. CDR1 is SEHNR, CDR2 FQNEAQ, per germline (reference sequence). Here the CDR3 DNA reads TGTGCCAGCAGTTCCGACAGGGATCCTGGAAACACCATATATTTT. It yields the protein CASSSDRDPGNTIYF. The entire variable domain, with the rest obtained from reference TRBV7-9 and TRBJ1-3, is as follows: DTGVSQNPRHKITKRGQNVTFRCDPISEHNRLYWYRQTLGQGPEFLTYFQNEAQLEKSRLLSDRFSAERPKGSFSTLEIQRTEQGDSAMYLCASSSDRDPGNTIYFGEGSWLTVV.

The count of this clone is one. V usage is TRBV28 and J usage is TRBJ2-7; 12 bases map to TRBD1. With 5 bases clipped from V and 6 bases from J, the junction kept 11 bases outside the gene matches. CDR1 MDHEN and CDR2 SYDVKM come from the germline V gene. The CDR3 extends over 16 amino acids. The CDR3 is CASSGSGGQGAGEQYF. The CDR3 nucleotides are TGTGCCAGCAGTGGTAGCGGGGGACAGGGGGCTGGCGAGCAGTACTTC.

This chain uses TRBV30 with TRBJ1-4, with a weak D call TRBD1 (5 bases). Germline V CDR1 and CDR2: GTSNPN, SVGIG (reference sequence). The CDR3 is 12 amino acids. V gave up 1 base and J gave up 7 bases, with 7 bases separating them. This CDR3 reads CAWSERGEKLFF. The CDR3 nucleotides are TGTGCCTGGAGTGAAAGGGGTGAAAAACTGTTTTTT.

Comment on this clone: This sample includes further DNA sequences coding for the same CDR3. The chain carries TRBV7-9 and TRBJ1-2; 7 bases are shared with TRBD1. Germline V CDR1 and CDR2: SEHNR, FQNEAQ (reference sequence). The CDR3 totals 13 residues. J was trimmed by 3 bases and V by 5 bases; bases with no gene match: 3. For the CDR3, the DNA is TGTGCCAGCAGCCTAGGGGGCGACTATGGCTACACCTTC. Protein product: CASSLGGDYGYTF.

The V call is TRBV5-1, the J call TRBJ2-5; weak D call: TRBD1 (6 bases). The closer fit of TRBJ2-7 to the DNA end suggests the J call may be wrong. CDR3 length: 15 amino acids. Germline CDR1 SGHRS, CDR2 YFSETQ. The CDR3 coding sequence is TGCGCCAGCGGGCCTCCAGGGGCGAGGGGCCACGAGCAGTACTTC. Translation: CASGPPGARGHEQYF.

The CDR3 reads CACDTGTGGLREQYF. In nucleotides, the CDR3 is TGTGCCTGCGACACCGGGACAGGGGGCCTACGGGAGCAGTACTTC. This chain links TRBV6-6 with TRBJ2-7, with TRBD1 identical over 12 bases. The CDR3 is 15 residues long. Trimming at V came to 11 bases and at J to 7 bases, leaving 15 bases not matched to a gene. Germline loops: CDR1 MNHNY, CDR2 SVGAGI (reference sequence).

Only one count was recorded for this clone. V usage is TRBV4-3 and J usage is TRBJ2-7, with 13 bases that match TRBD2. The CDR3 is made up of 17 amino acids. In germline, CDR1 is LGHNA, CDR2 YSLEER. J was trimmed by 3 bases and V by 0 bases; bases with no gene match: 5. Here the CDR3 reads CASSQDRGTSGVYEQYF. CDR3 sequence (DNA): TGCGCCAGCAGCCAAGACAGAGGGACTAGCGGGGTCTACGAGCAGTACTTC.

The chain has TRBV7-9 and TRBJ2-7; weak D call: TRBD1 (5 bases). Trimming removed 3 bases at V and 0 bases at J, with 9 bases between. CDR3 length equals 14 residues. Germline CDR1 SEHNR, CDR2 FQNEAQ (reference sequence). The CDR3 DNA follows: TGTGCCAGCAGCTTTTCAGGGCTCTCCTACGAGCAGTACTTC. Amino acids: CASSFSGLSYEQYF.

The chain has TRBV18 and TRBJ2-5, with D tentatively TRBD2 (7 bases). Near its end, the DNA agrees better with TRBJ2-7, so the J call may be wrong. The CDR3 is 15 amino acids. Germline lookup yields CDR1 KGHSH and CDR2 LQKENI. CDR3 sequence: CASSPQGGASYEQYF. The DNA of the CDR3 is TGTGCCAGCTCACCACAGGGGGGGGCTTCCTACGAGCAGTACTTC.

The CDR3 DNA sequence: TGTGCCAGCAGCTTGAGGGTCGCCAGGGGCGCCGGCGATGAGCAGTTCTTC. Protein: CASSLRVARGAGDEQFF. The chain recombines TRBV5-5 with TRBJ2-1; the D gene is possibly TRBD1 (6 bases). V lost 1 base to trimming and J lost 8 bases, with 22 bases between them. CDR1 SGHKS and CDR2 YYEKEE come from the germline V gene (reference sequence). The CDR3 loop spans 17 amino acids.

This chain links TRBV4-1 with TRBJ1-2; TRBD1 is a possible D gene (5 bases). Germline loops: CDR1 MGHRA, CDR2 YSYEKL. This CDR3 has 15 residues. V was shortened by 3 bases and J by 4 bases, with 15 bases between the two germline ends. The CDR3 DNA reads as TGCGCCAGCAGCCATCCCGGGGGAGGCGGCTATGGCTACACCTTC. Protein product: CASSHPGGGGYGYTF.

The chain joins TRBV11-3 to TRBJ1-4, with 11 bases aligning to TRBD1. The germline V gene has CDR1 SGHNT and CDR2 YENEEA. The V gene end was trimmed by 5 bases and the J gene end by 8 bases; junction bases not matched to a gene: 10. The CDR3 loop spans 16 amino acids. CDR3 sequence (DNA): TGTGCCAGCAGCGAAGAGACCGGGACAGGGGGGGAAAAACTGTTTTTT. Translation gives CASSEETGTGGEKLFF.

The chain has TRBV18 and TRBJ2-7; D call uncertain. Germline V gene data show CDR1 as KGHSH and CDR2 as LQKENI. The CDR3 length is 16 residues. V gave up 0 bases and J gave up 3 bases, with 15 bases separating them. The CDR3 here is CASSPPAGSLGYEQYF. The CDR3 DNA sequence: TGTGCCAGCTCACCACCGGCTGGCAGTCTAGGCTACGAGCAGTACTTC.

This chain uses TRBV27 with TRBJ1-1; the match to TRBD1 covers 8 bases. This CDR3 has 14 amino acids. Per the germline V gene, CDR1 is MNHEY and CDR2 is SMNVEV (reference sequence). J gave up 4 bases and V 8 bases, and 9 bases lay outside the gene matches. The DNA for the CDR3 is TGTGCCAGCCTTCAGGGGGCCGGGAGCACTGAAGCTTTCTTT. The encoded protein is CASLQGAGSTEAFF.

This rearrangement joins TRBV7-9 to TRBJ2-2; tentative D call: TRBD1 (5 bases). Germline CDR1 and CDR2: SEHNR and FQNEAQ (reference sequence). V shed 5 bases and J shed 4 bases, with 14 bases lying between them. This CDR3 comprises 15 residues. CDR3 sequence (DNA): TGTGCCAGCAGCCCCCAGGGTGGGGTCACCGGGGAGCTGTTTTTT. Encoded protein: CASSPQGGVTGELFF. Full variable domain (outside the CDR3, taken from reference TRBV7-9 and TRBJ2-2): DTGVSQNPRHKITKRGQNVTFRCDPISEHNRLYWYRQTLGQGPEFLTYFQNEAQLEKSRLLSDRFSAERPKGSFSTLEIQRTEQGDSAMYLCASSPQGGVTGELFFGEGSRLTVL.

The chain combines TRBV7-3 with TRBJ2-1, with D unclear. Looked up from germline, CDR1 is SGHTA and CDR2 is FQGTGA. CDR3 length: 12 residues. V lost 2 bases to trimming and J lost 9 bases, with 8 bases between them. CDR3 region: CASSLPPGEQFF. The CDR3 coding sequence is TGTGCCAGCAGCTTACCCCCCGGTGAGCAGTTCTTC.

V gene TRBV23-1 combines with J gene TRBJ2-5; 8 bases align to TRBD1. TRBV23-1 is annotated as an ORF whose role is uncertain. After removal of 4 bases from V and 2 bases from J, the junction contained 9 bases not matched to a gene. The CDR3 extends over 16 amino acids. Here the CDR3 DNA reads TGCGCCAGCAGTCCTCATCACAGGGGGGTTCAAGAGACCCAGTACTTC. Protein: CASSPHHRGVQETQYF.